The 10 T cell receptor beta chains below come from one sample, sequenced in a study of low-dose radiotherapy and immunotherapy resistance in tumors. Specified time point: after trial treatment. Treatment indicated: LDRT plus nivolumab, ipilimumab, low-dose cyclophosphamide and aspirin (RACIN trial). Primers targeting TRAV and TRBV primed first-strand cDNA, covering alpha and beta chains. TCR amplification used 20 PCR cycles, a constant-region primer and a V-primer adapter. MiXCR was run by TCRdb on the reads, yielding one entry per CDR3 protein. The sample gives under 35,000 distinct CDR3 sequences, 49% of which show up once; approximately 5.4% is in the top ten. The sequencing here drew on PBMCs, taken after low-dose radiotherapy plus immunotherapy. These receptors all come from a male donor with gallbladder cancer.

In its sample, this clonotype was seen many times. The rearrangement links TRBV10-3 to TRBJ2-7; D possibly corresponds to TRBD2 (5 bases). Germline V lookup: CDR1 ENHRY, CDR2 SYGVKD. V was pared by 6 bases and J by 3 bases, with 12 bases between. The CDR3 runs to 13 residues. The CDR3 coding sequence is TGTGCCATCAGGGAAGAGGGTAGCTACGAGCAGTACTTC. It yields the protein CAIREEGSYEQYF.

J is TRBJ1-6 and V is TRBV12-5, with TRBD1 identical over 7 bases. Germline V gene sequence: CDR1 LGHNT, CDR2 FRNRAP. The V and J ends lost 2 bases and 15 bases, in that order; junction bases with no gene match: 7. The CDR3 covers 13 residues. DNA for the CDR3: TGTGCTAGTGGTTTGAATGGAGGGGGCGACCTCCACTTT. Encoded protein: CASGLNGGGDLHF.

By proportion, this clonotype is medium-sized (0.01 to 0.1%). The V and J genes are TRBV5-4 and TRBJ2-5; tentative D call: TRBD1 (6 bases). The CDR3 contains 16 residues. Trimming took 4 bases from V and 0 from J, leaving 16 bases between them. Germline CDR1 SGHNT, CDR2 YYREEE (reference sequence). CDR3 in amino acids: CASSPKTGGNQETQYF. DNA of the CDR3: TGTGCCAGCAGCCCTAAGACAGGTGGAAACCAAGAGACCCAGTACTTC.

In this sample, this clonotype turned up many times. The rearrangement uses TRBV5-1 and TRBJ2-1; TRBD1 matches at 9 bases. The germline V gene encodes CDR1 SGHRS and CDR2 YFSETQ. After removal of 2 bases from V and 4 bases from J, the junction contained 4 bases not matched to a gene. The CDR3 loop spans 15 amino acids. CDR3 DNA sequence: TGCGCCAGCAGCTTTGGACAGGGGATTTACAATGAGCAGTTCTTC. Residues: CASSFGQGIYNEQFF.

The chain has TRBV10-3 and TRBJ2-1; TRBD2 might be the D (5 bases). Per germline, CDR1 ENHRY and CDR2 SYGVKD. With 6 bases removed from V and 9 bases from J, the gap between germline ends came to 18 bases. This CDR3 spans 14 amino acids. The CDR3 is CAIRSLLGDGEQFF. The DNA of the CDR3 is TGTGCCATCAGGTCCCTACTCGGGGATGGTGAGCAGTTCTTC.

To note about this clonotype: It differs at one base from a far larger clone, so likely a read error. The genes are TRBV12-3 or TRBV12-4 and TRBJ2-1, with D tentatively TRBD2 (7 bases). Between the trimmed V and J ends, which lost 10 bases and 10 bases, there was a span of 23 bases. This CDR3 is 14 amino acids long. CDR3 nucleotides: TGTGCCACCATGGCGGGGGCGGGAGTCTACGAGCAGTTCTTC. Encoded protein: CATMAGAGVYEQFF.

This clonotype was counted at least ten times. The gene calls are TRBV28 and TRBJ1-2; possible D gene TRBD1, 5 bases. There are 12 residues in the CDR3. Looked up from germline, CDR1 is MDHEN and CDR2 is SYDVKM. Trimming cost V 3 bases and J 6 bases, with 8 bases left between them. For the CDR3, the DNA is TGTGCCAGCAGTTTTGGCAGGGATGGCTACACCTTC. This sequence encodes CASSFGRDGYTF.

This clonotype was counted ten times or more. The chain joins TRBV29-1 to TRBJ2-7; TRBD1 aligns across 8 bases. The CDR3 has 14 amino acids. Looked up from germline, CDR1 is SQVTM and CDR2 is ANQGSEA. With 6 bases clipped from V and 0 bases from J, the junction kept 7 bases outside the gene matches. CDR3 DNA sequence: TGCAGCGTCGTAGTACAGGGGGGCTCCTACGAGCAGTACTTC. Encoded protein: CSVVVQGGSYEQYF.

The rearrangement uses TRBV5-6 and TRBJ2-3; either TRBD1 or TRBD2 may supply D (5 bases each). The length of the CDR3 is 15 residues. The germline V gene encodes CDR1 SGHDT and CDR2 YYEEEE. With 6 bases removed from V and 2 bases from J, the gap between germline ends came to 16 bases. The CDR3 reads CASTAPGRITDTQYF. Here the CDR3 DNA reads TGTGCCAGCACCGCCCCGGGACGGATCACAGATACGCAGTATTTT.

The gene calls are TRBV13 and TRBJ2-4; 7 nucleotides agree with TRBD2. This CDR3 spans 17 amino acids. Losses at the gene ends were 5 bases for V and 0 bases for J; bases not matched to a gene: 10. CDR1 and CDR2 from the germline V gene are PRHDT and FYEKMQ (reference sequence). The CDR3 coding sequence is TGTGCCAGCAGCACAGAACGCGGGGGATTAGCCAAAAACATTCAGTACTTC. Amino acid sequence: CASSTERGGLAKNIQYF.